Sequencing of this T cell receptor (beta chain) was carried out in a study of shared clonotypes between healthy human individuals. General study points: Memory subsets generally showed lower estimated richness than naive subsets. Relative to clonotypes present in all four donors, those not shared had lower generation probabilities.

Comments on this clone: Its antigen is unidentified.

Germline V gene data show CDR1 as SEHNR and CDR2 as FQNEAQ (reference sequence). The V and J ends lost 1 base and 5 bases, in that order; junction bases with no gene match: 4. The CDR3 extends over 14 amino acids. CD4+ cells underwent separation, giving CD45RA+ naive and CD45RA-negative memory subsets. Deep-level settings were used for running the assay. Sequencing used immunoSEQ multiplex PCR; TCRdb keeps in-frame clones, though not all of them. The sample yields approximately 700,000 clones, more than 70% seen once. This clonotype was obtained from a woman aged 25 to 45 in good health. The sample consisted of memory CD4+ T cells sorted from blood. Subset reported: CD45RA-negative fraction. The chain couples TRBV7-9 to TRBJ2-5, with 7 bases fitting TRBD1. The CDR3 DNA follows: TGTGCCAGCAGCTTAGATACAGGGGCGGAGACCCAGTACTTC. This translates into CASSLDTGAETQYF.